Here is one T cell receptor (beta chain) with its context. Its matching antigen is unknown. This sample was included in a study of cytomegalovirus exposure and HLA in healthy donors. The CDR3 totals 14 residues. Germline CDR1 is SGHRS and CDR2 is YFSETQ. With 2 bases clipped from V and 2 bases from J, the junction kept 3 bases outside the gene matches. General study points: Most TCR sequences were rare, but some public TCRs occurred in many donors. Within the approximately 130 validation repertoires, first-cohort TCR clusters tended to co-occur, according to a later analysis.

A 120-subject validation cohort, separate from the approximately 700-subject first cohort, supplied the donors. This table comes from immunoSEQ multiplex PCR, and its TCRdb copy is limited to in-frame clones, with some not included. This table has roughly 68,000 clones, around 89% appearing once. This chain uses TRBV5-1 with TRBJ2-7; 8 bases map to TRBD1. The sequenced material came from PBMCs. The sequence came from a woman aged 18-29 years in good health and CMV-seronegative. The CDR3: CASSLHRGAYEQYF. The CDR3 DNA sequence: TGCGCCAGCAGCTTACACAGGGGGGCCTACGAGCAGTACTTC.